In this sample, the clone carrying this TCR beta chain turned up many times. Its target is unknown. The sample belongs to a study of Graves' ophthalmopathy and Graves' hyperthyroidism. This CDR3 comprises 15 residues. CDR1 and CDR2 from the germline V gene are LGHNA and YNFKEQ. V lost 0 bases and J lost 7, with 15 bases in between. TCR beta CDR3 amplification used RNA transcripts. First-round RT-PCR relied on HTBI primers, and a second-round multiplex PCR came next. TCRdb passed the multiplex PCR reads through MiXCR, listing each CDR3 protein once. The top ten clones hold 9% to 15% of a sample with around 340,000 distinct CDR3 sequences, roughly a sixth of them seen once. Findings and caveats of the study: The model predicted ophthalmopathy progression with over 60% sensitivity and less than 85% specificity. Ophthalmopathy was separated from stable hyperthyroidism by a 13-signature model with over 85% sensitivity and 75% to 83% specificity.

Roughly 9 ml of fresh blood yielded the PBMCs by density gradient. Specimen: peripheral blood. The clonotype comes from an adult man with Graves' ophthalmopathy. The genes are TRBV4-2 and TRBJ1-1; possibly TRBD1 for D (6 bases). The chain's CDR3 is CASSQEPAGEGEAFF. As DNA, the CDR3 is TGTGCCAGCAGCCAAGAGCCGGCAGGGGAAGGTGAAGCTTTCTTT.